Following are 4 T cell receptor beta chains from one sample sequenced in a study of blood T cell repertoires in COVID-19. The protocol was immunoSEQ multiplex PCR, while the TCRdb copy is restricted to in-frame clones and leaves out a portion. The table shows roughly 190,000 clones, with around nine tenths occurring only once. Sequenced: peripheral blood. The receptor source for this set is a middle-aged woman who had recovered from COVID-19.

This rearrangement joins TRBV7-8 to TRBJ2-1, with D perhaps matching TRBD1 (5 bases). The germline CDR1 and CDR2 sequences are SGHVS and FQNEAQ. The CDR3 has 12 residues. V lost 6 bases and J lost 8, with 11 bases in between. CDR3 in DNA: TGTGCCAGCAGTCTAGGGGTGGATGAGCAGTTCTTC. This translates into CASSLGVDEQFF.

The gene calls are TRBV4-3 and TRBJ2-1; 12 nucleotides agree with TRBD2. CDR1 LGHNA and CDR2 YSLEER come from the germline V gene. The CDR3 spans 18 residues. The V and J ends lost 3 bases and 0 bases, in that order; junction bases with no gene match: 6. CDR3 amino acids: CASSQASGRASSYNEQFF. The CDR3 nucleotides read TGCGCCAGCAGCCAGGCTAGCGGGAGGGCTAGCTCCTACAATGAGCAGTTCTTC.

J is TRBJ1-5 and V is TRBV18, with 7 bases that match TRBD1. This CDR3 region has 18 residues. CDR1 is KGHSH, CDR2 LQKENI, per germline. With V trimmed by 5 bases and J by 0 bases, 13 bases remained unmatched. In nucleotides, the CDR3 is TGTGCCAGCTCATATGACAGGGTTTCCTTAAGTAGCAATCAGCCCCAGCATTTT. Amino acid sequence: CASSYDRVSLSSNQPQHF.

The chain combines TRBV7-9 with TRBJ2-7, with D perhaps matching TRBD2 (6 bases). This CDR3 spans 17 amino acids. V was cut by 5 bases and J by 2 bases, with 22 bases left in between. Germline-derived CDR1 and CDR2 are SEHNR and FQNEAQ (reference sequence). For the CDR3, the DNA is TGTGCCAGCAGCCTCCCTGGTGGCGGGATAGGACCCTACGAGCAGTACTTC. This gives the protein CASSLPGGGIGPYEQYF.